The 20 T cell receptor beta chains below were found in one sample sequenced in a study of T-cell reconstitution after alpha-beta-depleted transplantation in children. This sample's TCRbeta library carried unique molecular identifier barcodes. TCRdb itself ran the PCR reads through MiXCR, one entry per CDR3 protein. The profile shows roughly 300,000 distinct CDR3 sequences, 10% of them singletons. The sequencing here drew on PBMCs from the stem cell graft donor, taken from the stem cell graft. The receptors stem from a human donor who donated a stem cell graft to a child with acute lymphoblastic leukemia.

This sequence joins TRBV20-1 and TRBJ1-5, with 12 bases aligning to TRBD1. Germline V gene sequence: CDR1 DFQATT, CDR2 SNEGSKA (reference sequence). V shed 0 bases and J 1 base; nucleotides not matched to a gene: 7. The CDR3 contains 18 residues. CDR3 protein: CSARDPRGQGASNQPQHF. For the CDR3, the DNA is TGCAGTGCTAGAGATCCCCGGGGACAGGGGGCAAGCAATCAGCCCCAGCATTTT.

This clonotype was picked up a small number of times. This chain links TRBV7-2 with TRBJ2-7, with D hard to call. From germline, CDR1 is SGHTA and CDR2 FQGNSA. The CDR3 extends over 14 amino acids. The V end lost 10 bases, the J end lost 0 bases, and 16 bases lay between the germline ends. CDR3 loop: CATRGRPNSYEQYF. CDR3 nucleotides: TGTGCCACCCGTGGACGCCCAAACTCCTACGAGCAGTACTTC. The full variable domain, its missing parts supplied by reference TRBV7-2 and TRBJ2-7, is GAGVSQSPSNKVTEKGKDVELRCDPISGHTALYWYRQSLGQGLEFLIYFQGNSAPDKSGLPSDRFSAERTGGSVSTLTIQRTQQEDSAVYLCATRGRPNSYEQYFGPGTRLTVT.

This clonotype was seen ten or more times. The rearrangement joins TRBV27 to TRBJ1-1; possible D gene TRBD1, 5 bases. This CDR3 spans 13 amino acids. CDR1 and CDR2 from the germline V gene are MNHEY and SMNVEV (reference sequence). The V end was cut by 2 bases, the J end by 4 bases, with 8 bases between. CDR3 protein: CASSLGTATEAFF. DNA of the CDR3: TGTGCCAGCAGTTTAGGGACGGCCACTGAAGCTTTCTTT.

This clonotype was recorded a few times. The chain links TRBV5-1 to TRBJ2-7; D is possibly TRBD1 (5 bases). The length of the CDR3 is 15 residues. Germline lookup yields CDR1 SGHRS and CDR2 YFSETQ. V was shortened by 0 bases and J by 3 bases, with 13 bases between the two germline ends. CDR3 DNA sequence: TGCGCCAGCAGCTTGGTGGCAGGGCCCTTCTACGAGCAGTACTTC. It translates to CASSLVAGPFYEQYF.

A few counts support this clonotype. The J gene is TRBJ2-1, the V gene TRBV28; 7 bases match TRBD2. With V trimmed by 5 bases and J by 7 bases, 17 bases remained unmatched. The germline V gene has CDR1 MDHEN and CDR2 SYDVKM. The CDR3 has 17 residues. Written as DNA, the CDR3 is TGTGCCAGCAGTCTGGCCCGGTTAGGGCGGGAGCTGAATGAGCAGTTCTTC. This encodes CASSLARLGRELNEQFF.

The V and J genes are TRBV20-1 and TRBJ2-1, with TRBD2 matching over 13 bases. Trimming at V came to 1 base and at J to 8 bases, leaving 8 bases not matched to a gene. This CDR3 is built from 16 residues. CDR1 DFQATT and CDR2 SNEGSKA come from the germline V gene (reference sequence). CDR3 region: CSARVWTSGSVDEQFF. The CDR3 coding sequence is TGCAGTGCTAGAGTCTGGACTAGCGGGAGCGTCGATGAGCAGTTCTTC.

The chain uses TRBV12-3 or TRBV12-4 and TRBJ2-7; 8 nucleotides align to TRBD1. The ends lost 3 bases at V and 2 bases at J; junction bases unmatched: 6. This CDR3 has 15 residues. Written as DNA, the CDR3 is TGTGCCAGCAGTTTTACAGGGGGAAGTCCCTACGAGCAGTACTTC. Its translation: CASSFTGGSPYEQYF.

The rearrangement joins TRBV5-1 to TRBJ2-1; 16 nucleotides align to TRBD2. The germline V gene encodes CDR1 SGHRS and CDR2 YFSETQ. Unmatched junction bases numbered 2, after V lost 3 bases and J lost 2 bases. The CDR3 has 17 amino acids. CDR3 sequence: CASSSGTSGRAYNEQFF. CDR3 sequence (DNA): TGCGCCAGCAGCTCCGGGACTAGCGGGAGGGCCTACAATGAGCAGTTCTTC.

The chain joins TRBV7-2 to TRBJ2-1, with a weak D call TRBD2 (5 bases). The CDR3 runs to 14 residues. V shed 5 bases and J shed 5 bases, with 13 bases lying between them. In germline, CDR1 is SGHTA, CDR2 FQGNSA. Written as DNA, the CDR3 is TGTGCCAGCAGCCCTCGGACTGGTGACAATGAGCAGTTCTTC. Translation: CASSPRTGDNEQFF.

The V call is TRBV12-3 or TRBV12-4, the J call TRBJ2-1; D may be TRBD2 (6 bases). The V end was cut by 4 bases, the J end by 5 bases, with 15 bases between. CDR3 length equals 15 residues. CDR3 DNA sequence: TGTGCCAGCAGTTCATCCGGAGGGAAACACAATGAGCAGTTCTTC. Amino acid sequence: CASSSSGGKHNEQFF.

The chain has TRBV7-2 and TRBJ2-7, with a weak D call TRBD2 (5 bases). Looked up from germline, CDR1 is SGHTA and CDR2 is FQGNSA. With 5 bases removed from V and 0 bases from J, the gap between germline ends came to 11 bases. This CDR3 is 14 amino acids long. Here the CDR3 reads CASSLERNSYEQYF. DNA for the CDR3: TGTGCCAGCAGCCTCGAGCGGAACTCCTACGAGCAGTACTTC.

This chain uses TRBV20-1 with TRBJ2-3; D is ambiguous. V dropped 6 bases and J dropped 4 bases, with 11 bases sitting between them. CDR3 length: 12 amino acids. CDR1 and CDR2 (germline): DFQATT, SNEGSKA (reference sequence). The CDR3 here is CSALDRSDTQYF. The CDR3 DNA reads as TGCAGTGCCCTGGACCGTTCAGATACGCAGTATTTT.

This clonotype has more than one count but fewer than ten. The chain is built from TRBV7-3 and TRBJ2-6, with TRBD1 matching over 11 bases. This CDR3 contains 18 residues. Germline CDR1 and CDR2: SGHTA and FQGTGA. Trimming removed 5 bases from V and 3 bases from J; junction bases left unmatched: 9. As DNA, the CDR3 is TGTGCCAGCAGCGAGGCGGACAGGGGGCACATTGGGGCCAACGTCCTGACTTTC. Translated, it gives CASSEADRGHIGANVLTF.

This clonotype was observed a few times. The V gene is TRBV20-1, the J gene TRBJ2-7; 7 bases align to TRBD2. From germline, CDR1 is DFQATT and CDR2 SNEGSKA (reference sequence). The CDR3 contains 16 residues. The V and J ends lost 6 bases and 2 bases, in that order; junction bases with no gene match: 16. This chain's CDR3 is CSAVRSMGLRAYEQYF. In DNA form, the CDR3 reads TGCAGTGCGGTAAGATCTATGGGACTACGGGCCTACGAGCAGTACTTC.

This clonotype was counted between two and nine times. The gene calls are TRBV20-1 and TRBJ2-1; no definite D call. CDR1 and CDR2 (germline): DFQATT, SNEGSKA (reference sequence). Between the trimmed V and J ends, which lost 5 bases and 7 bases, there was a span of 18 bases. The CDR3 covers 14 residues. CDR3 sequence: CSAPPDGYYNEQFF. The CDR3 nucleotides read TGCAGTGCTCCCCCGGACGGCTACTATAATGAGCAGTTCTTC.

This clonotype turned up a few times. This sequence joins TRBV4-1 and TRBJ2-5; D possibly corresponds to TRBD2 (6 bases). CDR1 MGHRA and CDR2 YSYEKL come from the germline V gene. The germline V and J ends were trimmed by 1 base and 1 base, with 10 bases remaining between them. The CDR3 runs to 15 residues. Written as DNA, the CDR3 is TGCGCCAGCAGCCAAGTAGTTAGCGGCCAAGAGACCCAGTACTTC. It translates to CASSQVVSGQETQYF.

This clonotype was seen ten or more times. The chain couples TRBV5-6 to TRBJ1-5, with D unclear. Trimming shortened V by 1 base and J by 6 bases, and 14 bases separated the two germline ends. Germline V lookup: CDR1 SGHDT, CDR2 YYEEEE. This CDR3 region has 15 residues. Here the CDR3 DNA reads TGTGCCAGCAGCTTGTTTGAGGGCGGAATTCAGCCCCAGCATTTT. It yields the protein CASSLFEGGIQPQHF.

This chain connects TRBV7-2 to TRBJ2-3; 10 positions match TRBD2. V lost 2 bases and J lost 6; bases outside the gene matches: 5. The length of the CDR3 is 15 residues. In germline, CDR1 is SGHTA, CDR2 FQGNSA. The CDR3 region has the DNA TGTGCCAGCAGCTTACAAATGACTAGCGGGGATACGCAGTATTTT. It encodes CASSLQMTSGDTQYF.

This clonotype occurred many times. The rearrangement joins TRBV27 to TRBJ2-7, with D perhaps TRBD2 (6 bases). From germline, CDR1 is MNHEY and CDR2 SMNVEV (reference sequence). V lost 2 bases, J lost 4 bases, and 15 bases lay in between. There are 15 residues in the CDR3. The chain's CDR3 is CASSLVGGKRYEQYF. CDR3 in DNA: TGTGCCAGCAGTTTAGTTGGCGGGAAACGGTACGAGCAGTACTTC.

This clonotype has at least ten counts. The chain employs TRBV27 and TRBJ2-7; tentative D call: TRBD2 (5 bases). Germline CDR1 reads MNHEY; CDR2 reads SMNVEV (reference sequence). V lost 5 bases and J lost 3, with 11 bases in between. The CDR3 has 13 residues. CDR3 amino acids: CASSDGRGYEQYF. DNA of the CDR3: TGTGCCAGCAGTGACGGACGGGGCTACGAGCAGTACTTC.